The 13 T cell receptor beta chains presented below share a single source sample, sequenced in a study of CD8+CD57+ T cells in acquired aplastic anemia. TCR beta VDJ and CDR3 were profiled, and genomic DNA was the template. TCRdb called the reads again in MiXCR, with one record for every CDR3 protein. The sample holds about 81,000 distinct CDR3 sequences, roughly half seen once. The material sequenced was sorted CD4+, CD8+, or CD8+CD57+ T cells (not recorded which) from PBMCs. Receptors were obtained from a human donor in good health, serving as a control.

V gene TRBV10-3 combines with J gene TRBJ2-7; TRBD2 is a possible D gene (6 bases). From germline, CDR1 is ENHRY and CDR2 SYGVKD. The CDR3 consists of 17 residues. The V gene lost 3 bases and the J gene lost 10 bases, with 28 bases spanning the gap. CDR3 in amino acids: CAISDYGPSSVGGVQYF. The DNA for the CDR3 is TGTGCCATCAGTGATTATGGTCCCTCAAGCGTGGGGGGTGTCCAGTACTTC.

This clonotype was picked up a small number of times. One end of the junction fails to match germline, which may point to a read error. The CDR3 DNA is TGCAGCGTTGAAGCATCCCCTGAGGGCACTGAAGCTCTCTTT. Translated: CSVEASPEGTEALF. The chain has TRBV29-1 and TRBJ1-1; D is unclear. This CDR3 has 14 residues. Germline assignment: CDR1 SQVTM and CDR2 ANQGSEA.

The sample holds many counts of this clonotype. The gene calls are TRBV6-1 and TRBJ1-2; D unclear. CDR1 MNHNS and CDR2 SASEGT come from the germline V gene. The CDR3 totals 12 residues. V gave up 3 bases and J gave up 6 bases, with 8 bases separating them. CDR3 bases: TGTGCCAGCAGTGATCCCCCGGATGGCTACACCTTC. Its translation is CASSDPPDGYTF.

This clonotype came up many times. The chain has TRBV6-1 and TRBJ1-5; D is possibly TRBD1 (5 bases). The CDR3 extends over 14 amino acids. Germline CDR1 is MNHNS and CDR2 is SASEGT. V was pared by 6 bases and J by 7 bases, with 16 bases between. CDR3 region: CASSANQGGQPQHF. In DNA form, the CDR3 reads TGTGCCAGCAGCGCTAACCAGGGAGGCCAGCCCCAGCATTTT.

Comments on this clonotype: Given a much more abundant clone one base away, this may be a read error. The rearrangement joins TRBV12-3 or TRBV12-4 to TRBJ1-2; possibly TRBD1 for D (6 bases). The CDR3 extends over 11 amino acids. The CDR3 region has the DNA TGTGCCAGCAGCTACAGGGATGGCTGCACCTTC. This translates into CASSYRDGCTF.

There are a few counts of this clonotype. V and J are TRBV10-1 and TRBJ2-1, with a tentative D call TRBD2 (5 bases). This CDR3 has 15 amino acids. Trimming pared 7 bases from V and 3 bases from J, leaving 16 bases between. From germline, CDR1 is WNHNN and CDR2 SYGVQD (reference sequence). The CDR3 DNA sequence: TGCGCCAGCATTAGACCAATCCGGGGCTACAATGAGCAGTTCTTC. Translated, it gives CASIRPIRGYNEQFF.

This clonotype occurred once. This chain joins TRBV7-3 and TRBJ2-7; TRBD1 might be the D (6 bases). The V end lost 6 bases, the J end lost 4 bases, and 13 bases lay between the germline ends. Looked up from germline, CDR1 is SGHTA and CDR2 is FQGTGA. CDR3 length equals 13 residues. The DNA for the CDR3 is TGTGCCAGCAGTAGGGGACACCGATACGAGCAGTACTTC. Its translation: CASSRGHRYEQYF.

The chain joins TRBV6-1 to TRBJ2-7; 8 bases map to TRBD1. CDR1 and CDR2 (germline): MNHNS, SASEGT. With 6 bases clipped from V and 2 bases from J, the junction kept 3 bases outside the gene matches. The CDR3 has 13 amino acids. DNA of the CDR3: TGTGCCAGCAGGTGGACAGGGACCTACGAGCAGTACTTC. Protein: CASRWTGTYEQYF.

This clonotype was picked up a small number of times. The DNA of the CDR3 is TGTGCCAGCAGCCAAGAGGGGTATGCAAGCGAAGCTTTCTTT. Encoded protein: CASSQEGYASEAFF. The chain recombines TRBV4-2 with TRBJ1-1; D gene uncertain. In germline, CDR1 is LGHNA, CDR2 YNFKEQ. The CDR3 runs to 14 residues. Trimming cost V 0 bases and J 8 bases, with 13 bases left between them.

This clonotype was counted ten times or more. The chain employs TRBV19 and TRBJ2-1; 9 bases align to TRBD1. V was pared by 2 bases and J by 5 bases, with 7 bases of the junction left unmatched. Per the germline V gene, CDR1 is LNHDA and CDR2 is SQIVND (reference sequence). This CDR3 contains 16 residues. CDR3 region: CASSIIIQGAHNEQFF. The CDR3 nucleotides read TGTGCCAGTAGTATAATCATACAGGGGGCCCACAATGAGCAGTTCTTC.

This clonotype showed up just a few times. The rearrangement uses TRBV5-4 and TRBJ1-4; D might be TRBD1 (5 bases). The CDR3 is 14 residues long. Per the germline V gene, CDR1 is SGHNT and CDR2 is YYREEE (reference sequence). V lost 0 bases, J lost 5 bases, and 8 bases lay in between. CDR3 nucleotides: TGTGCCAGCAGCTTGGGGCAGGGAAATGAAAAACTGTTTTTT. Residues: CASSLGQGNEKLFF.

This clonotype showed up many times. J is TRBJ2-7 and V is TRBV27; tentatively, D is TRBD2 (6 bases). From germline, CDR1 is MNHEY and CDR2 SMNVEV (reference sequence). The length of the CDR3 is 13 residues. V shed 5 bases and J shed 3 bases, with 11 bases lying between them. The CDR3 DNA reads TGTGCCAGCAGTCTAGGCGGGAACTACGAGCAGTACTTC. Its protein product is CASSLGGNYEQYF.

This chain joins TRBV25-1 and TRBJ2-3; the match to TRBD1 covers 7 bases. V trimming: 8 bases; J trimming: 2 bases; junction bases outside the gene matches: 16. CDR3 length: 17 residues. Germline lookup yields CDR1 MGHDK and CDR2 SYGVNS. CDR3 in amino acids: CASVGDLGGGTTDTQYF. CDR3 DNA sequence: TGTGCCAGCGTTGGAGACCTAGGGGGCGGTACCACAGATACGCAGTATTTT.